Listed below are T cell receptor beta chains from one sample, sequenced in a study of identical twins. Each CDR3 protein is one row after TCRdb ran MiXCR on the 5' RACE reads. The sample has roughly 770,000 distinct CDR3 sequences, about 20% seen once. Separately, the same data were catalogued under a study of T cells expressing NK-cell markers.

Sequenced sample: PBMCs. These receptors were obtained from a woman aged 18-29 years in good health. The CDR3 runs from the conserved cysteine through the conserved F or W. The D gene is left open where the match is weak. For some rows the clone size is stated as once, few or many, or as a class when expanded; others skip it.

cdr3_aa cdr3_nt clone_size d_call v_call cdr3_length j_call
CATGWSHEQYF TGCGCCACCGGATGGAGCCACGAGCAGTACTTC . . TRBV10-2 11 TRBJ2-7
CASSLAGTGARYEQYF TGCGCCAGCAGCTTGGCCGGGACAGGGGCAAGGTACGAGCAGTACTTC . TRBD1 TRBV5-1 16 TRBJ2-7
CASSLRDRPIQYF TGTGCCAGCAGCTTAAGGGACAGGCCCATTCAGTACTTC . TRBD1 TRBV7-9 13 TRBJ2-4
CASRMSGGVIDEQYF TGTGCCAGCAGAATGAGCGGTGGTGTTATCGACGAGCAGTACTTC many . TRBV12-3/TRBV12-4 15 TRBJ2-7
CASSLVYGGDTYNEQFF TGTGCCAGCAGCTTAGTTTACGGCGGGGACACCTACAATGAGCAGTTCTTC few . TRBV7-3 17 TRBJ2-1
CASRLAASYNEQFF TGTGCCAGCAGACTAGCAGCCTCCTACAATGAGCAGTTCTTC . . TRBV12-3/TRBV12-4 14 TRBJ2-1
CASSPTQGTNTGELFF TGTGCCAGCAGTCCGACACAGGGAACGAACACCGGGGAGCTGTTTTTT few . TRBV12-3/TRBV12-4 16 TRBJ2-2
CAISEADTQYF TGTGCCATCAGTGAGGCAGATACGCAGTATTTT few . TRBV10-3 11 TRBJ2-3
CASSESGKADIQETQYF TGCGCCAGCAGTGAGTCTGGAAAAGCGGATATTCAAGAGACCCAGTACTTC . . TRBV10-2 17 TRBJ2-5
CSGRTVNTEAFF TGCAGCGGTCGGACGGTGAACACTGAAGCTTTCTTT . . TRBV29-1 12 TRBJ1-1
CASSLRGSGGAGELFF TGTGCCAGCAGCTTAAGGGGTAGCGGCGGAGCCGGGGAGCTGTTTTTT . . TRBV7-2 16 TRBJ2-2
CASSLGIPDTQYF TGCGCCAGCAGCTTAGGTATCCCAGATACGCAGTATTTT . . TRBV5-1 13 TRBJ2-3
CASSARDSYNEQFF TGTGCCAGCAGCGCGCGGGACAGCTACAATGAGCAGTTCTTC many . TRBV7-9 14 TRBJ2-1
CASRVGLAGTGEQFF TGTGCCAGCAGAGTGGGACTAGCGGGAACTGGCGAGCAGTTCTTC few TRBD2 TRBV12-3/TRBV12-4 15 TRBJ2-1
CASSEAGTSQADTQYF TGCGCCAGCAGCGAAGCCGGGACTAGTCAGGCAGATACGCAGTATTTT . TRBD2 TRBV4-3 16 TRBJ2-3
CASRRTSWVTQYF TGTGCCAGCAGACGGACTAGCTGGGTTACGCAGTATTTT few TRBD2 TRBV6-1 13 TRBJ2-3
CATQRGGITSDTQYF TGCGCCACTCAGCGAGGCGGGATCACGTCAGATACGCAGTATTTT few . TRBV5-1 15 TRBJ2-3
CASSPPRHNEQFF TGTGCCAGCAGCCCCCCCCGACACAATGAGCAGTTCTTC few . TRBV7-9 13 TRBJ2-1
CASSSRGIRGRYEQYF TGTGCCAGCAGCTCCCGAGGGATCAGGGGGCGGTACGAGCAGTACTTC few TRBD1 TRBV7-2 16 TRBJ2-7
CSVAVSGGYEQYF TGCAGCGTTGCCGTATCTGGAGGCTACGAGCAGTACTTC few . TRBV29-1 13 TRBJ2-7
CASSRGGQLSDTQYF TGTGCCAGCTCCCGGGGGGGCCAATTGTCAGATACGCAGTATTTT few TRBD2 TRBV18 15 TRBJ2-3
CASSLAGRDADTQYF TGTGCCAGCAGCTTAGCCGGGAGGGATGCAGATACGCAGTATTTT . TRBD2 TRBV7-2 15 TRBJ2-3
CSATKKGPYGYTF TGCAGTGCCACAAAGAAGGGGCCCTATGGCTACACCTTC . . TRBV20-1 13 TRBJ1-2
CASSLTHTQYF TGTGCCAGCAGCTTGACGCATACGCAGTATTTT . . TRBV5-6 11 TRBJ2-3
CASKVGPSWEQYF TGCGCCAGCAAGGTGGGACCCTCATGGGAGCAGTACTTC many . TRBV5-1 13 TRBJ2-7
CASRLAGGPDIQYF TGTGCCAGCAGACTAGCGGGAGGGCCCGACATTCAGTACTTC . TRBD2 TRBV12-3/TRBV12-4 14 TRBJ2-4
CASSALLAGARNNEQFF TGTGCCAGCAGCGCCCTACTAGCGGGGGCCCGTAACAATGAGCAGTTCTTC . TRBD2 TRBV9 17 TRBJ2-1
CASSLSGSGETQYF TGTGCCAGCAGCTTAAGCGGGAGTGGTGAGACCCAGTACTTC . TRBD2 TRBV7-2 14 TRBJ2-5
CAISPPYPTSGDLYEQYF TGTGCCATCAGTCCGCCTTATCCGACTAGCGGCGACCTCTACGAGCAGTACTTC . TRBD2 TRBV2 18 TRBJ2-7
CASSSWGGGKQYF TGTGCCAGCAGTTCATGGGGGGGGGGAAAGCAGTACTTC few TRBD2 TRBV12-3/TRBV12-4 13 TRBJ2-7
CASSLGGGQNEQFF TGTGCCAGCAGCTTGGGGGGAGGCCAAAATGAGCAGTTCTTC . . TRBV7-2 14 TRBJ2-1
CASSPFLTSGGNTDTQYF TGTGCCAGCTCACCATTCCTGACTAGCGGAGGCAACACAGATACGCAGTATTTT . TRBD2 TRBV18 18 TRBJ2-3